Following are 21 T cell receptor beta chains from one sample sequenced in a study of CD8 T cell repertoires and HIV-1 epitope variants. No antigen is known for these receptors. TCRdb keeps only in-frame clones here, not all; method: immunoSEQ multiplex PCR. The sample lists several thousand clones; 66% were seen once. The sample comprised cultured CD8+ T cells derived from PBMCs. These receptors all stem from a male donor with HIV.

V and J are TRBV27 and TRBJ1-3; D is uncertain. Deletions cut 5 bases from V and 0 bases from J, with 11 bases between. This CDR3 contains 15 residues. The germline gives CDR1 MNHEY, CDR2 SMNVEV (reference sequence). The CDR3: CASSADGYSGNTIYF. The CDR3 DNA reads as TGTGCCAGCAGTGCGGACGGATACTCTGGAAACACCATATATTTT.

The chain has TRBV4-2 and TRBJ1-6, with D tentatively TRBD1 (5 bases). The germline gives CDR1 LGHNA, CDR2 YNFKEQ. With 0 bases removed from V and 9 bases from J, the gap between germline ends came to 9 bases. The CDR3 is made up of 14 amino acids. CDR3 region: CASSQDREGSPLHF. DNA for the CDR3: TGTGCCAGCAGCCAAGACAGGGAGGGTTCACCCCTCCACTTT.

This clone was detected once. This chain joins TRBV5-4 and TRBJ2-7; 7 bases are a match to TRBD1. CDR1 is SGHNT, CDR2 YYREEE, per germline (reference sequence). The length of the CDR3 is 14 residues. Trimming took 2 bases from V and 4 from J; bases not matched to a gene: 6. Here the CDR3 reads CASSLWTGGYEQYF. CDR3 DNA sequence: TGTGCCAGCAGCTTATGGACAGGCGGGTACGAGCAGTACTTC. Using reference TRBV5-4 and TRBJ2-7 for the parts outside the CDR3, the full variable domain is ETGVTQSPTHLIKTRGQQVTLRCSSQSGHNTVSWYQQALGQGPQFIFQYYREEENGRGNFPPRFSGLQFPNYSSELNVNALELDDSALYLCASSLWTGGYEQYFGPGTRLTVT.

The chain combines TRBV4-3 with TRBJ2-7; D is unclear. Germline CDR1 and CDR2: LGHNA and YSLEER. The CDR3 length is 13 residues. V gave up 4 bases and J gave up 3 bases, with 10 bases separating them. Written as DNA, the CDR3 is TGCGCCAGCAGCCGTATACTCGACTACGAGCAGTACTTC. This translates into CASSRILDYEQYF.

This clone was recorded only once. The chain carries TRBV2 and TRBJ2-1; the D is unclear. The CDR3 loop spans 18 amino acids. V dropped 1 base and J dropped 7 bases, with 23 bases sitting between them. Germline CDR1 is SNHLY and CDR2 is FYNNEI. For the CDR3, the DNA is TGTGCCAGCAGTGAAGTGCTACCCGGTAGCTCCTACAATAATGAGCAGTTCTTC. Translated: CASSEVLPGSSYNNEQFF.

V usage is TRBV11-3 and J usage is TRBJ2-7; weak D call: TRBD2 (5 bases). The CDR3 contains 14 residues. V was trimmed by 3 bases and J by 0 bases, leaving 9 bases between them. Germline V gene sequence: CDR1 SGHNT, CDR2 YENEEA. The CDR3 is CASSFGRGSYEQYF. The CDR3 DNA reads as TGTGCCAGCAGCTTTGGTCGGGGCTCCTACGAGCAGTACTTC.

The V and J genes are TRBV13 and TRBJ2-5; 11 positions match TRBD2. Trimming cost V 5 bases and J 4 bases; bases outside gene matches: 9. Germline values: CDR1 PRHDT, CDR2 FYEKMQ (reference sequence). This CDR3 spans 16 amino acids. Here the CDR3 DNA reads TGTGCCAGCAGCCTCCAACTAGCGGGAGTCCGAGAGACCCAGTACTTC. This sequence encodes CASSLQLAGVRETQYF.

This clone turned up a few times. The chain combines TRBV2 with TRBJ1-3; the D is unclear. Per the germline V gene, CDR1 is SNHLY and CDR2 is FYNNEI. V lost 5 bases and J lost 4, with 6 bases in between. CDR3 length: 12 residues. CDR3 DNA sequence: TGTGCCAGCAGTCCGTACGGAAACACCATATATTTT. It yields the protein CASSPYGNTIYF.

The chain is built from TRBV6-1 and TRBJ2-5, with TRBD2 identical over 11 bases. The CDR3 consists of 15 residues. The V gene's germline CDR1 is MNHNS and CDR2 SASEGT. The ends lost 6 bases at V and 5 bases at J; junction bases unmatched: 8. The chain's CDR3 is CASSETSGVRETQYF. CDR3 DNA sequence: TGTGCCAGCAGCGAGACTAGCGGGGTTAGGGAGACCCAGTACTTC.

The J gene is TRBJ2-1, the V gene TRBV7-9, with 11 bases that match TRBD1. Germline CDR1 SEHNR, CDR2 FQNEAQ (reference sequence). J was trimmed by 6 bases and V by 3 bases; bases with no gene match: 1. The CDR3 has 14 amino acids. CDR3 coding DNA: TGTGCCAGCAGCTTGGACAGGGGGCTCAATGAGCAGTTCTTC. This sequence encodes CASSLDRGLNEQFF.

J is TRBJ2-2 and V is TRBV6-5, with TRBD1 as a possible D gene (6 bases). V shed 5 bases and J shed 5 bases, with 12 bases lying between them. The V gene's germline CDR1 is MNHEY and CDR2 SVGAGI. This CDR3 contains 14 residues. In nucleotides, the CDR3 is TGTGCCAGCAGTGACAAGGGGGAGACCGGGGAGCTGTTTTTT. Its translation: CASSDKGETGELFF.

This clone was picked up a small number of times. The chain carries TRBV2 and TRBJ1-4, with 8 positions matching TRBD1. Germline-derived CDR1 and CDR2 are SNHLY and FYNNEI. The V gene end was trimmed by 2 bases and the J gene end by 10 bases; junction bases not matched to a gene: 3. The CDR3 is made up of 13 amino acids. The CDR3 sequence is CASSEQGAGKLFF. The CDR3 DNA is TGTGCCAGCAGTGAACAGGGGGCAGGAAAACTGTTTTTT.

This clone was seen only a few times. The chain employs TRBV7-9 and TRBJ1-4; D is ambiguous. Germline lookup yields CDR1 SEHNR and CDR2 FQNEAQ (reference sequence). V lost 5 bases and J lost 0, with 7 bases in between. The CDR3 spans 14 residues. CDR3 sequence: CASSQVATNEKLFF. The CDR3 coding sequence is TGTGCCAGCAGCCAAGTTGCAACTAATGAAAAACTGTTTTTT.

CDR3 nucleotide sequence: TGTGCCAGCACCTCAAGGCAGGGGGGAGCTTTCTTT. This translates into CASTSRQGGAFF. The rearrangement uses TRBV27 and TRBJ1-1; 7 nucleotides line up with TRBD1. This CDR3 region has 12 residues. The germline CDR1 and CDR2 sequences are MNHEY and SMNVEV (reference sequence). The ends lost 7 bases at V and 10 bases at J; junction bases unmatched: 9.

J is TRBJ2-7 and V is TRBV7-6; D possibly corresponds to TRBD2 (6 bases). The CDR3 covers 12 residues. V lost 2 bases and J 6 bases, leaving 8 bases between the germline ends. Per the germline V gene, CDR1 is SGHVS and CDR2 is FNYEAQ. The CDR3: CASSLRAGEQYF. CDR3 nucleotides: TGTGCCAGCAGCTTACGAGCGGGCGAGCAGTACTTC. Filled out from reference TRBV7-6 and TRBJ2-7, the complete variable domain reads GAGVSQSPRYKVTKRGQDVALRCDPISGHVSLYWYRQALGQGPEFLTYFNYEAQQDKSGLPNDRFSAERPEGSISTLTIQRTEQRDSAMYRCASSLRAGEQYFGPGTRLTVT.

The V call is TRBV28, the J call TRBJ2-7; 12 bases map to TRBD2. CDR3 length: 15 residues. The J segment lost 4 bases and the V segment lost 6 bases, leaving 7 bases of the junction unmatched. Per germline, CDR1 MDHEN and CDR2 SYDVKM. The CDR3 coding sequence is TGTGCCAGCAGGTATCGTCTAGCGGGAGGGTACGAGCAGTACTTC. Protein: CASRYRLAGGYEQYF.

The V and J genes are TRBV6-1 and TRBJ2-7, with D unresolved. Germline V gene data show CDR1 as MNHNS and CDR2 as SASEGT. The germline V and J ends were trimmed by 6 bases and 2 bases, with 14 bases remaining between them. The CDR3 is made up of 14 amino acids. CDR3 residues: CASSTELGPYEQYF. DNA of the CDR3: TGTGCCAGCAGCACCGAACTGGGCCCCTACGAGCAGTACTTC.

The gene calls are TRBV11-2 and TRBJ1-1; D is unresolved. CDR1 and CDR2 (germline): SGHAT, FQNNGV. Trimming cost V 0 bases and J 1 base, with 15 bases left between them. There are 17 residues in the CDR3. CDR3 coding DNA: TGTGCCAGCAGCTTAGAGTCAAGTCCCCGTTCGAACACTGAAGCTTTCTTT. This codes for CASSLESSPRSNTEAFF.

The chain combines TRBV4-3 with TRBJ2-1, with D perhaps TRBD1 (5 bases). V lost 2 bases to trimming and J lost 3 bases, with 11 bases between them. Looked up from germline, CDR1 is LGHNA and CDR2 is YSLEER. This CDR3 spans 15 amino acids. CDR3 sequence reads: CASSQYTGIYNEQFF. CDR3 DNA sequence: TGCGCCAGCAGCCAATATACAGGAATCTACAATGAGCAGTTCTTC.

This clone was recorded only once. The V call is TRBV5-1, the J call TRBJ1-6; tentatively, D is TRBD1 (5 bases). Germline assignment: CDR1 SGHRS and CDR2 YFSETQ. The CDR3 spans 15 residues. The V and J ends lost 1 base and 6 bases respectively, with 11 bases between them. CDR3 protein: CASSLSAGSNSPLHF. The CDR3 DNA follows: TGCGCCAGCAGCTTGAGCGCAGGGTCTAATTCACCCCTCCACTTT. The variable domain in full, with the rest retrieved from reference TRBV5-1 and TRBJ1-6, is KAGVTQTPRYLIKTRGQQVTLSCSPISGHRSVSWYQQTPGQGLQFLFEYFSETQRNKGNFPGRFSGRQFSNSRSEMNVSTLELGDSALYLCASSLSAGSNSPLHFGNGTRLTVT.

This CDR3 reads CASSSGLANEQFF. DNA for the CDR3: TGTGCCAGCAGCTCGGGACTGGCCAATGAGCAGTTCTTC. The chain couples TRBV13 to TRBJ2-1; D may be TRBD2 (6 bases). This CDR3 is built from 13 residues. Germline lookup yields CDR1 PRHDT and CDR2 FYEKMQ (reference sequence). V lost 4 bases and J 6 bases, leaving 10 bases between the germline ends.